The 10 T cell receptor beta chains below all came from one sample that was sequenced in a study of blood T cell repertoires in COVID-19. The data were produced by immunoSEQ multiplex PCR, yet TCRdb's version contains in-frame clones alone and is incomplete. This sample has approximately 65,000 clones, with 80% to 90% found just once. Sequencing used peripheral blood. These TCRs come from a human donor in a cohort sampled during active COVID-19.

The chain joins TRBV21-1 to TRBJ1-3; TRBD1 is the table's D call, not checked against the DNA. TRBV21-1 is classified as a pseudogene. There are 15 residues in the CDR3. CDR3 sequence (DNA): TGTGCCAGGCTGGACAGACGTTACTCTGGAAACACCATATATTTT. This gives the protein CARLDRRYSGNTIYF.

The chain employs TRBV6-4 and TRBJ2-3; tentative D call: TRBD2 (5 bases). The CDR3 loop spans 15 amino acids. The germline V and J ends were trimmed by 2 bases and 0 bases, with 9 bases remaining between them. Germline V CDR1 and CDR2: MRHNA, SNTAGT. The CDR3 sequence is CASSDEGLSTDTQYF. In DNA form, the CDR3 reads TGTGCCAGCAGTGACGAGGGTCTAAGCACAGATACGCAGTATTTT.

This clone was recorded once. V is TRBV2 and J is TRBJ2-7, with TRBD1 identical over 8 bases. Germline-derived CDR1 and CDR2 are SNHLY and FYNNEI. Trimming removed 6 bases from V and 3 bases from J; junction bases left unmatched: 10. This CDR3 has 15 amino acids. CDR3 nucleotide sequence: TGTGCCAGCAGAGTCAGGGGGCCGAAAAGCTACGAGCAGTACTTC. Encoded protein: CASRVRGPKSYEQYF.

The CDR3 nucleotides read TGTGCCAGCAGCGACTACGGGACAGGGGGCGGTAACTATGGCTACACCTTC. This sequence encodes CASSDYGTGGGNYGYTF. The rearrangement uses TRBV7-9 and TRBJ1-2, with 12 nucleotides matching TRBD1. The CDR3 sequence is 17 residues long. The V segment lost 5 bases and the J segment 1 base; nucleotides outside the gene matches: 8. Germline assignment: CDR1 SEHNR and CDR2 FQNEAQ (reference sequence).

CDR3 loop: CASKVGRGRTGELFF. CDR3 DNA sequence: TGTGCCAGTAAAGTTGGCAGGGGGCGCACCGGGGAGCTGTTTTTT. The V and J genes are TRBV19 and TRBJ2-2; 8 bases map to TRBD1. Germline V CDR1 and CDR2: LNHDA, SQIVND (reference sequence). V was clipped by 7 bases and J by 4 bases; unmatched bases: 8. The length of the CDR3 is 15 residues.

The rearrangement links TRBV7-9 to TRBJ2-2; 10 bases match TRBD2. CDR1 is SEHNR and CDR2 is FQNEAQ in the germline V gene (reference sequence). The length of the CDR3 is 18 residues. V dropped 1 base and J dropped 2; count of bases not matched to a gene: 7. CDR3: CASSLGGLAGANTGELFF. The CDR3 DNA follows: TGTGCCAGCAGCTTAGGCGGCCTAGCGGGGGCTAACACCGGGGAGCTGTTTTTT.

CDR3 DNA: TGTGCCAGCAGCTTGGTAGGGGGGGCGCGCACAGATACGCAGTATTTT. It specifies CASSLVGGARTDTQYF. J is TRBJ2-3 and V is TRBV5-4, with a possible D match to TRBD2 (7 bases). The V gene's germline CDR1 is SGHNT and CDR2 YYREEE (reference sequence). This CDR3 comprises 16 residues. V dropped 0 bases and J dropped 1 base, with 12 bases sitting between them.

V and J are TRBV7-2 and TRBJ1-1; a weak D match, TRBD1 (6 bases). The CDR3 covers 13 residues. V was trimmed by 5 bases and J by 9 bases, leaving 16 bases between them. The germline V gene encodes CDR1 SGHTA and CDR2 FQGNSA. The CDR3 spells CASSQMDSMKAFF. The CDR3 DNA sequence: TGTGCCAGCAGCCAAATGGACAGTATGAAAGCTTTCTTT.

The CDR3 protein is CATSMGLAGGSDTQYF. Here the CDR3 DNA reads TGTGCCACCAGCATGGGACTAGCGGGGGGATCAGATACGCAGTATTTT. This rearrangement joins TRBV15 to TRBJ2-3; 15 bases fit TRBD2. J gave up 4 bases and V 4 bases, and 3 bases lay outside the gene matches. The CDR3 has 16 residues. Germline-derived CDR1 and CDR2 are LNHNV and YYDKDF (reference sequence).

V and J are TRBV7-9 and TRBJ2-1; D might be TRBD1 (6 bases). Trimming left V 7 bases short and J 8 bases short, with 9 bases between. CDR1 SEHNR and CDR2 FQNEAQ come from the germline V gene (reference sequence). This CDR3 contains 11 residues. The CDR3 loop is CASTNRDEQFF. In DNA, the CDR3 is TGTGCCAGCACCAACAGGGATGAGCAGTTCTTC.